The source of this TCR beta chain is a study of blood T cell repertoires in COVID-19 (dated by TCRdb to about 2020). Study-wide context: Collaborator samples came from the United States, Italy and Spain and covered acute and convalescent phases of COVID-19. The material from the prospective study consisted of cDNA or gDNA derived from T cells, B-cell-depleted T cells, or PBMCs. The dataset comprised deeply sampled blood TCRbeta repertoires from subjects exposed to, actively infected with, or recovered from COVID-19. The repertoires were released in a freely available public database meant as a resource for research on the immune response to SARS-CoV-2. Samples came from the ongoing ImmuneRACE study (first 160 participants) plus 1,254 subjects from 6 global collaborators. Nearly every sample came with metadata listing a de-identified subject ID, COVID-19 status, age in years and sex. Where available, HLA class I and class II types were obtained from metadata supplied by the sample provider rather than from assay-based typing. Overall study outcomes, separate from this receptor: The quantity of clinical and demographic metadata differed by source and by participant and was supplied without curation.

Note on this clone: It has no known antigen specificity. Base qualities were left out, and no much larger clone turns up one base away.

Whole blood was collected in K2EDTA tubes by collaborating institutions according to the institutions' own protocols. Collaborator samples were shipped for TCRbeta analysis as frozen whole blood, isolated PBMCs, or DNA extracted from either sample type. From the cysteine up to the phenylalanine, the CDR3 has a length of 15 residues. The DNA shown is the 45-base CDR3, in frame from base 1. The germline V gene provides CDR1 SGDLS and CDR2 YYNGEE. Unmatched junction bases come to 6, with V trimmed by 0 bases and J by 7 bases. The immunoSEQ Assay, a bias-controlled multiplex PCR, was used to amplify TCRbeta CDR3 regions from genomic DNA. Per the original workflow: The number of nucleated cells in each sample was estimated from the amplification of reference gene primers within the assay. To quantify the absolute abundance of each unique TCRbeta CDR3 rearrangement, sequence reads were collapsed and filtered. Productive Simpson clonality was computed per sample as the square root of Simpson's diversity index over productive rearrangements. TCRdb's version of the immuneACCESS table is confined to in-frame rearrangements and falls short of the full clone set. An unresolved V gene accounts for under half of the shortfall where checked; the remainder is of unknown origin. V, J and clone size reflect that table, while D and trimming were determined from the DNA. This sample gives 70,000 to 100,000 clones in total; 90% of them show up just once. Of the sample, 4.3% is held by the ten largest clones.

This receptor was taken from a woman of 80 years or more with active or convalescent COVID-19. Sequencing input: peripheral blood. Here the chain combines TRBV9 and TRBJ2-1, and 8 bases in between align with TRBD2. The CDR3: CASSVAGGPVNEQFF. The bases read TGTGCCAGCAGCGTAGCGGGAGGGCCGGTTAATGAGCAGTTCTTC.